This entry is about one TCR beta chain. Its antigen is unidentified. Trimming took 2 bases from V and 4 from J; bases not matched to a gene: 7. Germline V gene data show CDR1 as SGHTA and CDR2 as FQGNSA. The CDR3 has 17 residues. This sample stems from a study of identical twins. One entry per CDR3 protein results from TCRdb running MiXCR on the 5' RACE reads. Of around 490,000 distinct CDR3 sequences in the sample, 13% to 15% were seen once. Findings of the study overall: Surplus twin overlap in beta out-of-frame sequences was less pronounced. A lower insertion count was a feature of abundant cord blood beta clonotypes, with no such feature in memory repertoires.

These data are also associated with another study on yellow fever vaccine responses in identical twins.

The receptor comes from a woman aged 18-35 years in good health. Sequences were obtained from CD4+ T cells sorted from blood. This chain joins TRBV7-2 and TRBJ2-6; 8 nucleotides align to TRBD1. The CDR3 protein is CASSLRGTGKGANVLTF. In nucleotides, the CDR3 is TGTGCCAGCAGCTTAAGGGGGACAGGCAAGGGGGCCAACGTCCTGACTTTC.